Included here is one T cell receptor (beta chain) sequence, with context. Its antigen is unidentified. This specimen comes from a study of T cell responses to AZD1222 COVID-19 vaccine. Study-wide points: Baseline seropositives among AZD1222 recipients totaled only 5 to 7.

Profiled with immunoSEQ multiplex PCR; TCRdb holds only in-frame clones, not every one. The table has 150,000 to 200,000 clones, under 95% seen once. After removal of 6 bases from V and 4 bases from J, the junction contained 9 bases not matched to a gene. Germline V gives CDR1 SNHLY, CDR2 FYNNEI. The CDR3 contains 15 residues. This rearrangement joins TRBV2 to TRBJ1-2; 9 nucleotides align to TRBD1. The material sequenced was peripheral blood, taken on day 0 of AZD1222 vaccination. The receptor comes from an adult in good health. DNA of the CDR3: TGTGCCAGCAGGAGGGGGGACAGGGCCCTCTATGGCTACACCTTC. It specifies CASRRGDRALYGYTF. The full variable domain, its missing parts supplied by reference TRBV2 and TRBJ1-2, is EPEVTQTPSHQVTQMGQEVILRCVPISNHLYFYWYRQILGQKVEFLVSFYNNEISEKSEIFDDQFSVERPDGSNFTLKIRSTKLEDSAMYFCASRRGDRALYGYTFGSGTRLTVV.